The text below deals with one T cell receptor (beta chain). Unmatched junction bases numbered 5, after V lost 3 bases and J lost 5 bases. The CDR3 is 14 residues long. CDR1 and CDR2 (germline): SNHLY, FYNNEI. This entry comes from a study of blood T cell repertoires in COVID-19. At the level of the study: Sites across the United States, Italy and Spain contributed samples from acute and convalescent COVID-19. From T cells, B-cell-depleted T cells, or PBMCs came the material, which was cDNA or gDNA.

Original analysis: Quantification of nucleated cells was approximated via reference gene primer amplification. Clones were sequenced by immunoSEQ multiplex PCR, and TCRdb holds only the in-frame ones, with some missing. V, J and clone size are taken as reported in that table, and D and trimming were inferred from the DNA itself. The repertoire holds roughly 300,000 clones, with 65% to 85% as singletons. Seattle-derived patients entered the study during active infection and were followed longitudinally. The sequencing sample was made of peripheral blood. This TCR came from a human donor with COVID-19, enrolled during active disease. The donor label of this sample is uncertain. V is TRBV2 and J is TRBJ2-3; 7 nucleotides align to TRBD2. The CDR3 DNA sequence: TGTGCCAGCAGTGATAACGAGCGGGGAGATACGCAGTATTTT. It yields the protein CASSDNERGDTQYF.